One sample yielded the 6 T cell receptor beta chains listed below, sequenced in a study of response to subunit inactivated influenza vaccine. One entry per CDR3 protein results from TCRdb running MiXCR on the RT-PCR reads. The table has 710,000 or so distinct CDR3 sequences, 15% to 19% seen once. The source material was PBMCs from blood, sampled 12 days after vaccination. The receptor set was obtained from a man over 45 who received an inactivated influenza vaccine.

A few counts support this clonotype. This chain uses TRBV2 with TRBJ2-6, with D unresolved. Trimming stripped 5 bases from V and 0 bases from J, with 8 bases between. The CDR3 is 15 residues long. The germline V gene encodes CDR1 SNHLY and CDR2 FYNNEI. This chain's CDR3 is CASSYGFSGANVLTF. The CDR3 DNA is TGTGCCAGCAGTTACGGATTCTCTGGGGCCAACGTCCTGACTTTC.

The CDR3 sequence: CSARDRWLASGTMSTDTQYF. The CDR3 DNA reads TGCAGTGCTAGAGATCGTTGGTTGGCTAGCGGAACCATGAGCACAGATACGCAGTATTTT. This sequence joins TRBV20-1 and TRBJ2-3, with 7 bases fitting TRBD2. Losses at the gene ends were 0 bases for V and 0 bases for J; bases not matched to a gene: 18. The CDR3 is made up of 20 amino acids. CDR1 is DFQATT and CDR2 is SNEGSKA in the germline V gene (reference sequence).

This clonotype was found a few times. The rearrangement uses TRBV20-1 and TRBJ1-2; no clear D gene. Trimming stripped 2 bases from V and 0 bases from J, with 10 bases between. Germline-derived CDR1 and CDR2 are DFQATT and SNEGSKA (reference sequence). The CDR3 totals 14 residues. For the CDR3, the DNA is TGCAGTGCTAGATCGACGGAGTCTAACTATGGCTACACCTTC. Its protein product is CSARSTESNYGYTF.

The chain uses TRBV14 and TRBJ1-4; D unresolved. V shed 5 bases and J shed 11 bases, with 24 bases lying between them. CDR3 length: 16 residues. The V gene's germline CDR1 is SGHDN and CDR2 FVKESK. CDR3 DNA: TGTGCCAGCAGCAAAAATCCGACGGATACGGTCTCTAAACTGTTTTTT. Translated, it gives CASSKNPTDTVSKLFF.

The V and J genes are TRBV5-1 and TRBJ1-1; possibly TRBD1 for D (5 bases). The CDR3 covers 18 residues. V was pared by 0 bases and J by 0 bases, with 18 bases between. The germline V gene has CDR1 SGHRS and CDR2 YFSETQ. CDR3 sequence (DNA): TGCGCCAGCAGCTTGGCCTCCAGGGCCCCTCCTATGAACACTGAAGCTTTCTTT. The encoded protein is CASSLASRAPPMNTEAFF.

The chain combines TRBV20-1 with TRBJ2-5, with 11 bases lining up with TRBD2. Losses at the gene ends were 0 bases for V and 5 bases for J; bases not matched to a gene: 11. The CDR3 is 17 residues long. CDR1 is DFQATT and CDR2 is SNEGSKA in the germline V gene (reference sequence). The CDR3 reads CSARDMLAGGGVETQYF. As DNA, the CDR3 is TGCAGTGCTAGAGATATGCTAGCGGGGGGCGGGGTTGAGACCCAGTACTTC.